The clone carrying this T cell receptor (beta chain) was counted many times. Its antigen is undetermined. This may be a read error, as it is one base from a much larger clone. The TCR beta CDR3 regions underwent amplification using RNA transcripts as the source. The HTBI primer set drove a first-round RT-PCR of the TCR CDR3. TCRdb called the multiplex PCR reads again in MiXCR, with one record for every CDR3 protein. Seen here are some 550,000 distinct CDR3 sequences, 20% to 25% observed once, and the top ten hold about 26%. The CDR3 sequence is 14 residues long. Germline CDR1 is MNHNS and CDR2 is SASEGT. The ends were cut back, 6 bases at V and 6 bases at J, with 15 bases in the middle. The record originates from a study of T cells in Graves' hyperthyroidism and ophthalmopathy. Looking at the study overall: Pretreatment peripheral blood was obtained at initial diagnosis. The study, taken as a whole, reports: In the blood, most expanded thyroid clonotypes above 0.001 appeared as well.

The study based diagnoses on clinical symptoms, serum thyroxine and TRAb, thyroid ultrasound and orbital computed tomography. Sequencing used blood. The chain links TRBV6-1 to TRBJ1-5, with D hard to call. This TCR came from a man aged 18 to 30 with Graves' hyperthyroidism. The chain's CDR3 is CASRVQRNSQPQHF. As DNA, the CDR3 is TGTGCCAGCAGGGTACAGAGGAACTCTCAGCCCCAGCATTTT.